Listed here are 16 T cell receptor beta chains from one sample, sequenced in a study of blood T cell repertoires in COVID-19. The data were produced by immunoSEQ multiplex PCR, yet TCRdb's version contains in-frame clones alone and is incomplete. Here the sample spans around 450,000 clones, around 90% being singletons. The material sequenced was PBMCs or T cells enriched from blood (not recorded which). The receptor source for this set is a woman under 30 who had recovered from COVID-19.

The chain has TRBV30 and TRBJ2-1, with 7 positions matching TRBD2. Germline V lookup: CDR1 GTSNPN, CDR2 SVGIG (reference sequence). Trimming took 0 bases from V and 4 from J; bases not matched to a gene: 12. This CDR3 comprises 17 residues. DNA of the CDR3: TGTGCCTGGAGTGTCTCTAGCGGCCGGACCATGTACAATGAGCAGTTCTTC. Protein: CAWSVSSGRTMYNEQFF. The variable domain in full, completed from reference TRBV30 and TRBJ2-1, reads SQTIHQWPATLVQPVGSPLSLECTVEGTSNPNLYWYRQAAGRGLQLLFYSVGIGQISSEVPQNLSASRPQDRQFILSSKKLLLSDSGFYLCAWSVSSGRTMYNEQFFGPGTRLTVL.

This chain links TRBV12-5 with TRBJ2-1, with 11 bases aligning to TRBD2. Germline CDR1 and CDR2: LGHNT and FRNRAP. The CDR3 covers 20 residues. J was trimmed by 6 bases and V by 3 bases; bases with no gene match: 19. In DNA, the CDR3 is TGTGCTAGTGGTTTTAGTTCAACTAGCGGGGGTCCTGTAACATTCAATGAGCAGTTCTTC. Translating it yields CASGFSSTSGGPVTFNEQFF.

The CDR3 sequence is CASSSRQGINEKLFF. Written as DNA, the CDR3 is TGTGCCAGCAGCTCTAGACAGGGGATTAATGAAAAACTGTTTTTT. The rearrangement joins TRBV7-8 to TRBJ1-4, with 8 bases lining up with TRBD1. The CDR3 has 15 amino acids. Trimming at V came to 4 bases and at J to 4 bases, leaving 5 bases not matched to a gene. Germline V gene lookup returns CDR1 SGHVS and CDR2 FQNEAQ. The full variable domain, completed using reference TRBV7-8 and TRBJ1-4, is GAGVSQSPRYKVAKRGQDVALRCDPISGHVSLFWYQQALGQGPEFLTYFQNEAQLDKSGLPSDRFFAERPEGSVSTLKIQRTQQEDSAVYLCASSSRQGINEKLFFGSGTQLSVL.

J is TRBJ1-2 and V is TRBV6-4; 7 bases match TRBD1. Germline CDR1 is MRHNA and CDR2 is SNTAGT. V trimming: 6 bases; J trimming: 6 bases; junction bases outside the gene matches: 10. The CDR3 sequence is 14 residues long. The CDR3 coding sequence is TGTGCCAGCAGCGGAAACGACAGGGATAATGGCTACACCTTC. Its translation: CASSGNDRDNGYTF.

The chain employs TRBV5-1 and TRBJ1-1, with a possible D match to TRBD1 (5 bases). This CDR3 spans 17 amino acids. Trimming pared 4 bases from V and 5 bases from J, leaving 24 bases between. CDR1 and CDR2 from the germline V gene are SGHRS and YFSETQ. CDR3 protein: CASSPRRGTAFGTEAFF. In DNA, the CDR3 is TGCGCCAGCAGCCCCAGACGGGGGACGGCCTTCGGGACTGAAGCTTTCTTT.

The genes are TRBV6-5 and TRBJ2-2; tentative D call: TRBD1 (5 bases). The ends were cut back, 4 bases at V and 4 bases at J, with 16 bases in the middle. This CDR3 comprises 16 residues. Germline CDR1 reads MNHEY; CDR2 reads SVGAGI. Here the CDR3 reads CASSLPQGDGTGELFF. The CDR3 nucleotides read TGTGCCAGCAGTTTGCCGCAGGGTGATGGCACCGGGGAGCTGTTTTTT.

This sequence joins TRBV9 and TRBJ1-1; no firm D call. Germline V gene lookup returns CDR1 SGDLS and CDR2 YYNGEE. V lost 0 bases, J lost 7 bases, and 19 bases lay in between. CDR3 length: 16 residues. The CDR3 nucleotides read TGTGCCAGCAGCGTAGGAAATTGGAGGGATGAAGGTGAAGCTTTCTTT. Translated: CASSVGNWRDEGEAFF.

The CDR3 spells CASSRGSYTEAFF. The CDR3, as DNA: TGTGCCAGCAGTAGGGGGTCGTACACTGAAGCTTTCTTT. The V gene is TRBV6-5, the J gene TRBJ1-1, with TRBD1 as a possible D gene (6 bases). Germline lookup yields CDR1 MNHEY and CDR2 SVGAGI. V gave up 5 bases and J gave up 3 bases, with 10 bases separating them. The CDR3 has 13 residues.

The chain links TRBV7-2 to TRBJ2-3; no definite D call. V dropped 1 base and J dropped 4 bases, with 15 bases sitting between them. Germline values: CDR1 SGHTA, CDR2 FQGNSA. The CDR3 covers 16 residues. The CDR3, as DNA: TGTGCCAGCAGCTTAGATCCGGGTCTATATCCAGATACGCAGTATTTT. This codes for CASSLDPGLYPDTQYF.

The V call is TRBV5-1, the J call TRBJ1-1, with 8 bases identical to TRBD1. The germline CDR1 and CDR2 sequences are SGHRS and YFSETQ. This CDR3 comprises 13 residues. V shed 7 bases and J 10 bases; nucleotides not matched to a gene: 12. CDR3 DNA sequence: TGCGCCAGCCGACGGGTTGGACAGGGAGCAGCTTTCTTT. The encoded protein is CASRRVGQGAAFF. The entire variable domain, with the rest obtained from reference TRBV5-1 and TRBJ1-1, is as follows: KAGVTQTPRYLIKTRGQQVTLSCSPISGHRSVSWYQQTPGQGLQFLFEYFSETQRNKGNFPGRFSGRQFSNSRSEMNVSTLELGDSALYLCASRRVGQGAAFFGQGTRLTVV.

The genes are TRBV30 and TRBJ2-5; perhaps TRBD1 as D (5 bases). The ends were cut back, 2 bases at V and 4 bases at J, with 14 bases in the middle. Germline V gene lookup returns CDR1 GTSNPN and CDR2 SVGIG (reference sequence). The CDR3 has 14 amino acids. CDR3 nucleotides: TGTGCCTGGAGTAGGGGCTCTCGTGTAGAGACCCAGTACTTC. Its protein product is CAWSRGSRVETQYF.

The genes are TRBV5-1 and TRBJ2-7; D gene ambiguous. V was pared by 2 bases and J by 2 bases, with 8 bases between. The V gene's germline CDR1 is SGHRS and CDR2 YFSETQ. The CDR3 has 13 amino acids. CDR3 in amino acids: CASSFGGTYEQYF. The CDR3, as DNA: TGCGCCAGCAGCTTCGGCGGCACCTACGAGCAGTACTTC.

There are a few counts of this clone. The CDR3 DNA sequence: TGTGCCAGCAGTACCTTAGAAGTTTTCCCCTACGAGCAGTACTTC. It translates to CASSTLEVFPYEQYF. This chain links TRBV27 with TRBJ2-7; no reliable D call. The V gene's germline CDR1 is MNHEY and CDR2 SMNVEV (reference sequence). The CDR3 loop spans 15 amino acids. Trimming took 5 bases from V and 2 from J, leaving 16 bases between them.

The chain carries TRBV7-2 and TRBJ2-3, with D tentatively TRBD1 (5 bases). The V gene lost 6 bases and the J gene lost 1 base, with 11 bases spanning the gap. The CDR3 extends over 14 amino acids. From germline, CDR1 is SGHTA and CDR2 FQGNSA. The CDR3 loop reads CASRDSSRTDTQYF. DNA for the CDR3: TGTGCCAGCAGAGACAGCTCCCGCACAGATACGCAGTATTTT. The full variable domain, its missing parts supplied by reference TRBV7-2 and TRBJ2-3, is GAGVSQSPSNKVTEKGKDVELRCDPISGHTALYWYRQSLGQGLEFLIYFQGNSAPDKSGLPSDRFSAERTGGSVSTLTIQRTQQEDSAVYLCASRDSSRTDTQYFGPGTRLTVL.

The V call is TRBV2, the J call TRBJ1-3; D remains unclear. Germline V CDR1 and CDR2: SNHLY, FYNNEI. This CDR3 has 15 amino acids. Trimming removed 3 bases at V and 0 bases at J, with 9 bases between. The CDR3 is CASSEGKSSGNTIYF. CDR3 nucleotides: TGTGCCAGCAGTGAGGGCAAGAGCTCTGGAAACACCATATATTTT.

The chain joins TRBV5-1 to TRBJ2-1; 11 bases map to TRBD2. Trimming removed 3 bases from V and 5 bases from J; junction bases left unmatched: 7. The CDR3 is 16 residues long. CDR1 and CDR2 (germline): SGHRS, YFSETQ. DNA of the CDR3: TGCGCCAGCAGCTCTATTAGCGGGGGGGCCAACAATGAGCAGTTCTTC. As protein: CASSSISGGANNEQFF.